The T cell receptor beta chain under discussion was sequenced for a study of metastatic and nonmetastatic thyroid tumors. Study background: Comparative analysis of repertoires was undertaken across blood and tumor or nodule tissue obtained from malignant and benign thyroid patients.

As concerns this clone: The antigen is undetermined.

Prior to thyroid surgery, none of the patients had received any treatment. V lost 5 bases to trimming and J lost 1 base, with 12 bases between them. This CDR3 has 15 amino acids. The germline V gene has CDR1 SGHAT and CDR2 FQNNGV. Overall study results and limits: Across blood and tumor, TCR beta diversity in malignant thyroid tumors was reportedly significantly higher than in benign nodules.

TCRdb re-called the PCR reads via MiXCR. The sample lists some 24,000 clones, under 25% occurring once. The sequenced material came from blood. The source of this sequence is a male donor with papillary thyroid cancer or a benign thyroid nodule (not recorded which). Some clones in this sample may be carry-over from other donors' samples. This rearrangement joins TRBV11-2 to TRBJ2-1; D is possibly TRBD2 (5 bases). CDR3 region: CASSPAGVSYNEQFF. The CDR3 DNA reads as TGTGCCAGCAGCCCTGCGGGTGTGTCCTACAATGAGCAGTTCTTC.